Each of the 12 T cell receptor beta chains below was sequenced from the same sample in a study of cytomegalovirus exposure and HLA in healthy donors. In the PCR, 60 Vbeta and 13 Jbeta primers were used. The data were produced by immunoSEQ multiplex PCR, yet TCRdb's version contains in-frame clones alone and is incomplete. The sample has around 200,000 clones; around four fifths are singletons. The sequenced sample consisted of PBMCs. The receptors were gathered from a man aged 50 or older in good health and CMV-seronegative.

V and J are TRBV4-1 and TRBJ1-1, with TRBD1 identical over 8 bases. V was pared by 5 bases and J by 1 base, with 6 bases of the junction left unmatched. The CDR3 consists of 15 residues. The germline gives CDR1 MGHRA, CDR2 YSYEKL. This chain's CDR3 is CASSARQGRNTEAFF. CDR3 in DNA: TGCGCCAGCAGCGCAAGACAGGGGAGGAACACTGAAGCTTTCTTT.

V gene TRBV28 combines with J gene TRBJ2-3; 10 bases line up with TRBD1. There are 17 residues in the CDR3. V shed 5 bases and J 3 bases; nucleotides not matched to a gene: 11. Per germline, CDR1 MDHEN and CDR2 SYDVKM. CDR3 nucleotide sequence: TGTGCCAGCAGTCCTTCCGGGACAGGGGACGGAACAGATACGCAGTATTTT. Its translation is CASSPSGTGDGTDTQYF.

This clone was picked up one time. V gene TRBV7-9 combines with J gene TRBJ2-7, with 12 nucleotides matching TRBD2. Germline V gene lookup returns CDR1 SEHNR and CDR2 FQNEAQ (reference sequence). With 7 bases clipped from V and 2 bases from J, the junction kept 9 bases outside the gene matches. The length of the CDR3 is 16 residues. This chain's CDR3 is CASTTPTSGRTYEQYF. CDR3 DNA sequence: TGTGCCAGCACTACCCCGACTAGCGGGAGAACCTACGAGCAGTACTTC.

The chain has TRBV25-1 and TRBJ2-7, with D perhaps matching TRBD2 (7 bases). Germline V gives CDR1 MGHDK, CDR2 SYGVNS. The CDR3 length is 14 residues. The V gene lost 2 bases and the J gene lost 5 bases, with 13 bases spanning the gap. Here the CDR3 reads CASSEGGGYDEQYF. DNA for the CDR3: TGTGCCAGCAGTGAAGGCGGGGGCTACGACGAGCAGTACTTC.

The V gene is TRBV19, the J gene TRBJ2-7; 10 bases agree with TRBD1. The germline V gene has CDR1 LNHDA and CDR2 SQIVND (reference sequence). V shed 9 bases, J shed 7 bases, and the junction held 9 bases outside the gene matches. CDR3 length: 13 amino acids. CDR3 protein: CASKGTGAGEQYF. The DNA for the CDR3 is TGTGCCAGCAAGGGGACAGGGGCGGGGGAGCAGTACTTC.

This chain uses TRBV19 with TRBJ2-5; weak D call: TRBD2 (6 bases). Trimming cost V 4 bases and J 7 bases, with 13 bases left between them. Germline V CDR1 and CDR2: LNHDA, SQIVND (reference sequence). The CDR3 consists of 13 residues. In DNA form, the CDR3 reads TGTGCCAGTAGTAACGGAGGCGGGGTGACCCAGTACTTC. Its protein product is CASSNGGGVTQYF.

This clone was detected only a few times. CDR3 coding DNA: TGTGCCACCAGCAGAGATGCAGGGGCCTACGAGCAGTACTTC. The encoded protein is CATSRDAGAYEQYF. V is TRBV15 and J is TRBJ2-7; TRBD1 is a possible D gene (6 bases). Germline V CDR1 and CDR2: LNHNV, YYDKDF (reference sequence). The CDR3 runs to 14 residues. Trimming took off 0 bases at V and 2 bases at J, with 8 bases between the two ends.

V usage is TRBV5-1 and J usage is TRBJ2-5, with a weak D call TRBD1 (6 bases). The germline gives CDR1 SGHRS, CDR2 YFSETQ. The CDR3 consists of 14 residues. V was cut by 4 bases and J by 1 base, with 11 bases left in between. CDR3 sequence reads: CASSIRDTQETQYF. CDR3 in DNA: TGCGCCAGCAGCATCCGGGACACCCAAGAGACCCAGTACTTC.

V and J are TRBV30 and TRBJ1-5; D might be TRBD1 (5 bases). There are 13 residues in the CDR3. CDR1 GTSNPN and CDR2 SVGIG come from the germline V gene (reference sequence). The germline V and J ends were trimmed by 0 bases and 5 bases, with 8 bases remaining between them. CDR3 bases: TGTGCCTGGAGTGTACAGGATCATCAGCCCCAGCATTTT. It translates to CAWSVQDHQPQHF.

The chain joins TRBV4-1 to TRBJ1-4, with a possible D match to TRBD1 (5 bases). The germline CDR1 and CDR2 sequences are MGHRA and YSYEKL. Deletions cut 1 base from V and 7 bases from J, with 10 bases between. CDR3 length: 14 amino acids. CDR3 coding DNA: TGCGCCAGCAGCCAAGCAGGGAGGGGTGAAAAACTGTTTTTT. It encodes CASSQAGRGEKLFF.

This clone was seen more than once but under ten times. The V call is TRBV19, the J call TRBJ2-7; 8 positions agree with TRBD1. The CDR3 contains 15 residues. Germline trimming cut 3 bases from V and 7 bases from J; bases unmatched to any gene: 11. Germline CDR1 LNHDA, CDR2 SQIVND (reference sequence). The CDR3 region is CASSILGQGLGEQYF. The CDR3 region has the DNA TGTGCCAGTAGTATCCTTGGACAGGGTCTTGGGGAGCAGTACTTC.

This clone came up once. The V call is TRBV27, the J call TRBJ2-7; D not resolved. CDR1 MNHEY and CDR2 SMNVEV come from the germline V gene (reference sequence). V was cut by 5 bases and J by 8 bases, with 10 bases left in between. CDR3 length: 11 amino acids. Here the CDR3 reads CASSTTGKQYF. The CDR3 DNA follows: TGTGCCAGCAGTACGACTGGAAAGCAGTACTTC.